Below, 10 T cell receptor beta chains from the same sample are listed, as sequenced in a study of regulatory and conventional T cells in RAG deficiency. Blood CD4+ CD25-low CD127-high conventional T cells supplied the genomic DNA template. The repertoire was sequenced with immunoSEQ multiplex PCR; TCRdb's copy has only in-frame clones and lacks some. The sample has 20,000 to 25,000 clones, 95% to 96% seen once; the top ten hold 1% to 1.5%. The same data also contributed to another study, on regulatory T cells. Turning to that study: The PCR used 52 TRBV and 13 TRBJ primers.

The sample comprised CD25- CD4+ T cells sorted from blood. The source is a human donor in good health.

A single count supports this clone. This chain connects TRBV18 to TRBJ1-1; the D gene is possibly TRBD1 (6 bases). The germline gives CDR1 KGHSH, CDR2 LQKENI. V lost 5 bases, J lost 1 base, and 11 bases lay in between. This CDR3 is built from 14 residues. CDR3 sequence (DNA): TGTGCCAGCTCAACTCGGACAGAGAACACTGAAGCTTTCTTT. Protein: CASSTRTENTEAFF.

On this clone: At one of its ends the junction is not consistent with the germline gene, which may arise from a read error. This specimen includes other DNA sequences encoding the same CDR3. The gene calls are TRBV18 and TRBJ1-4, with 8 bases identical to TRBD1. Germline CDR1 and CDR2: KGHSH and LQKENI. The CDR3 is made up of 18 amino acids. CDR3 bases: TGCGCCAGCTCACCACCCTACAGGGGGGAGAGGACTAATGAAAAACTGTTTTTT. Amino acid sequence: CASSPPYRGERTNEKLFF.

The genes are TRBV4-1 and TRBJ1-6, with TRBD1 matching over 9 bases. Germline CDR1 and CDR2: MGHRA and YSYEKL. CDR3 length: 16 amino acids. The trim removed 0 bases at V and 10 bases at J, leaving 7 bases unmatched. The CDR3 DNA is TGCGCCAGCAGCCAAGATGGGACAGGGCGGCGGTCACCCCTCCACTTT. Its protein product is CASSQDGTGRRSPLHF.

Here the CDR3 DNA reads TGTGCCAGTAGTTCTAGACAGGGAGAACAAGAGACCCAGTACTTC. Amino acid sequence: CASSSRQGEQETQYF. The genes are TRBV19 and TRBJ2-5; 7 bases align to TRBD1. Looked up from germline, CDR1 is LNHDA and CDR2 is SQIVND (reference sequence). The J segment lost 2 bases and the V segment lost 5 bases, leaving 8 bases of the junction unmatched. CDR3 length: 15 residues.

The chain couples TRBV5-6 to TRBJ1-4; D not certain. This CDR3 region has 13 residues. The germline V gene encodes CDR1 SGHDT and CDR2 YYEEEE. V dropped 0 bases and J dropped 12 bases, with 12 bases sitting between them. The CDR3 sequence: CASSLADGSELFF. The CDR3, as DNA: TGTGCCAGCAGCTTGGCCGACGGGTCGGAACTGTTTTTT.

V gene TRBV19 combines with J gene TRBJ1-5; TRBD1 aligns across 9 bases. CDR1 and CDR2 (germline): LNHDA, SQIVND (reference sequence). This CDR3 is built from 19 residues. V shed 5 bases and J 1 base; nucleotides not matched to a gene: 15. CDR3 bases: TGTGCCAGTAGTGGGGGATGGGGACAGGGCATTAAGAGCAATCAGCCCCAGCATTTT. This gives the protein CASSGGWGQGIKSNQPQHF.

The CDR3 DNA sequence: TGTGCCAGCAGCTATGGACAGGGGGTAGGCTACACCTTC. Amino acid sequence: CASSYGQGVGYTF. The chain employs TRBV11-2 and TRBJ1-2, with 10 bases identical to TRBD1. J was trimmed by 8 bases and V by 4 bases; bases with no gene match: 4. CDR3 length: 13 residues. Germline-derived CDR1 and CDR2 are SGHAT and FQNNGV.

CDR3 sequence (DNA): TGCGCCAGCAGCCAAACCTACCTGACAGGGCTCAATGAAAAACTGTTTTTT. This encodes CASSQTYLTGLNEKLFF. The chain carries TRBV5-1 and TRBJ1-4; the match to TRBD1 covers 7 bases. CDR1 and CDR2 (germline): SGHRS, YFSETQ. With V trimmed by 4 bases and J by 5 bases, 14 bases remained unmatched. The CDR3 has 17 residues.

The V and J genes are TRBV9 and TRBJ2-1; 8 nucleotides agree with TRBD2. Germline values: CDR1 SGDLS, CDR2 YYNGEE. This CDR3 contains 18 residues. The trim removed 0 bases at V and 8 bases at J, leaving 16 bases unmatched. CDR3 in DNA: TGTGCCAGCAGCGTAGTGGGAAGGAGCGGGGGAGGGTCCGATGAGCAGTTCTTC. Translation: CASSVVGRSGGGSDEQFF.

The chain is built from TRBV11-2 and TRBJ1-2; 7 bases are a match to TRBD1. The germline V gene has CDR1 SGHAT and CDR2 FQNNGV. This CDR3 spans 14 amino acids. Germline trimming cut 5 bases from V and 2 bases from J; bases unmatched to any gene: 5. CDR3 amino acids: CASSLRQGNYGYTF. The CDR3 nucleotides are TGTGCCAGCAGCCTCCGACAGGGAAACTATGGCTACACCTTC.